Shown below are 16 T cell receptor beta chains from a single sample sequenced in a study of blood T cell repertoires in COVID-19. Assay used: immunoSEQ multiplex PCR; TCRdb lists only in-frame clones, some missing. The repertoire holds about 180,000 clones, with over 75% as singletons. Sequences were obtained from peripheral blood. These receptors originate from a woman between 70 and 85 years old with acute or convalescent COVID-19.

DNA for the CDR3: TGTGCCAGCAGCTTTGTCGGGACAGGGTCGAACACCGGGGAGCTGTTTTTT. This gives the protein CASSFVGTGSNTGELFF. This chain uses TRBV5-4 with TRBJ2-2, with TRBD1 matching 9 bases. The germline gives CDR1 SGHNT, CDR2 YYREEE (reference sequence). This CDR3 region has 17 residues. Germline trimming cut 2 bases from V and 0 bases from J; bases unmatched to any gene: 5.

The chain couples TRBV20-1 to TRBJ2-1; D might be TRBD2 (5 bases). With 6 bases removed from V and 9 bases from J, the gap between germline ends came to 12 bases. This CDR3 is 11 amino acids long. Germline values: CDR1 DFQATT, CDR2 SNEGSKA (reference sequence). CDR3 region: CSAGARTEQFF. The DNA for the CDR3 is TGCAGTGCGGGAGCGAGGACTGAGCAGTTCTTC.

This rearrangement joins TRBV2 to TRBJ1-5; 7 bases agree with TRBD1. The germline gives CDR1 SNHLY, CDR2 FYNNEI. Losses at the gene ends were 5 bases for V and 11 bases for J; bases not matched to a gene: 12. The CDR3 is 14 residues long. The CDR3 DNA is TGTGCCAGCAGTCGTAACAGACAGGGCGAGACCCAGCATTTT. Encoded protein: CASSRNRQGETQHF.

This chain joins TRBV2 and TRBJ2-7, with a possible D match to TRBD2 (6 bases). Trimming removed 3 bases at V and 4 bases at J, with 13 bases between. CDR1 and CDR2 from the germline V gene are SNHLY and FYNNEI. CDR3 length equals 14 residues. The CDR3 here is CASSDAGYSYEQYF. The CDR3 bases are TGTGCCAGCAGTGACGCGGGATACTCTTACGAGCAGTACTTC.

This sequence joins TRBV15 and TRBJ1-1; D unclear. The CDR3 runs to 12 residues. Germline loops: CDR1 LNHNV, CDR2 YYDKDF (reference sequence). Trimming cost V 2 bases and J 7 bases, with 8 bases left between them. The DNA for the CDR3 is TGTGCCACCAGCAGAACACCCCTTGAAGCTTTCTTT. The encoded protein is CATSRTPLEAFF.

The CDR3 bases are TGTGCCACCAGTGATGCCTCCCAGAGGGCCTCCTACAATGAGCAGTTCTTC. Translated: CATSDASQRASYNEQFF. The chain combines TRBV24-1 with TRBJ2-1; D is possibly TRBD2 (5 bases). The CDR3 contains 17 residues. Germline V gene data show CDR1 as KGHDR and CDR2 as SFDVKD. V lost 3 bases, J lost 0 bases, and 14 bases lay in between.

This sequence joins TRBV10-3 and TRBJ2-5; D may be TRBD1 (6 bases). Trimming pared 4 bases from V and 7 bases from J, leaving 7 bases between. Germline CDR1 reads ENHRY; CDR2 reads SYGVKD. This CDR3 has 11 amino acids. The CDR3 here is CAISGGGTQYF. CDR3 coding DNA: TGTGCCATCAGTGGAGGGGGGACCCAGTACTTC.

The chain uses TRBV5-6 and TRBJ1-1; D remains ambiguous. In germline, CDR1 is SGHDT, CDR2 YYEEEE. The CDR3 has 14 residues. V dropped 0 bases and J dropped 5 bases, with 11 bases sitting between them. This CDR3 is CASSLVSPGTEAFF. In nucleotides, the CDR3 is TGTGCCAGCAGCTTGGTGTCTCCGGGGACTGAAGCTTTCTTT.

The chain links TRBV27 to TRBJ1-4; 7 nucleotides match TRBD1. The V segment lost 6 bases and the J segment 4 bases; nucleotides outside the gene matches: 8. The CDR3 sequence is 15 residues long. From germline, CDR1 is MNHEY and CDR2 SMNVEV (reference sequence). The CDR3: CASRLNRGGNEKLFF. CDR3 in DNA: TGTGCCAGCAGACTCAACAGGGGAGGTAATGAAAAACTGTTTTTT.

This rearrangement joins TRBV30 to TRBJ2-2; a weak D match, TRBD2 (5 bases). Germline V gene lookup returns CDR1 GTSNPN and CDR2 SVGIG (reference sequence). The CDR3 totals 14 residues. V shed 0 bases and J shed 4 bases, with 9 bases lying between them. The CDR3 DNA reads as TGTGCCTGGAGTGTACTCGGGGTCACCGGGGAGCTGTTTTTT. As protein: CAWSVLGVTGELFF.

The J gene is TRBJ1-3, the V gene TRBV3-1 (or the pseudogene TRBV3-2); D is uncertain. Germline CDR1 reads LGHDT; CDR2 reads YNNKEL (reference sequence). The CDR3 length is 13 residues. The germline V and J ends were trimmed by 2 bases and 4 bases, with 6 bases remaining between them. CDR3 nucleotides: TGTGCCAGCAGCCAAAACTTCGGAAACACCATATATTTT. It codes for CASSQNFGNTIYF.

The chain employs TRBV6-1 and TRBJ2-2; unclear D gene. Germline V lookup: CDR1 MNHNS, CDR2 SASEGT. The CDR3 consists of 15 residues. V was shortened by 2 bases and J by 6 bases, with 13 bases between the two germline ends. The CDR3 DNA is TGTGCCAGCAGTGAACCGTCGAGAAACCCCGGGGAGCTGTTTTTT. Translated: CASSEPSRNPGELFF.

This clone was counted a single time. The V and J genes are TRBV5-1 and TRBJ2-7, with 10 bases that match TRBD2. Germline trimming cut 4 bases from V and 4 bases from J; bases unmatched to any gene: 8. The CDR3 is 15 amino acids. Germline V gives CDR1 SGHRS, CDR2 YFSETQ. CDR3 DNA sequence: TGCGCCAGCAGCGTCTTGAGCGGGAGGGGATACGAGCAGTACTTC. It is translated as CASSVLSGRGYEQYF.

For the CDR3, the DNA is TGTGCCAGTAGTATAGGGGCGACAATCACCGGGGAGCTGTTTTTT. Protein sequence: CASSIGATITGELFF. The chain joins TRBV19 to TRBJ2-2; no clear D gene. Germline loops: CDR1 LNHDA, CDR2 SQIVND (reference sequence). The V and J ends lost 1 base and 4 bases respectively, with 10 bases between them. The CDR3 consists of 15 residues.

The chain uses TRBV28 and TRBJ2-2, with 7 bases that match TRBD1. V dropped 8 bases and J dropped 7; count of bases not matched to a gene: 10. The length of the CDR3 is 14 residues. Germline CDR1 is MDHEN and CDR2 is SYDVKM. The CDR3: CASVVDRAGGELFF. The CDR3 bases are TGTGCCAGCGTTGTCGACAGGGCGGGCGGGGAGCTGTTTTTT.

The rearrangement links TRBV30 to TRBJ1-6, with 8 bases that match TRBD1. The V segment lost 0 bases and the J segment 9 bases; nucleotides outside the gene matches: 7. The CDR3 has 15 residues. Germline loops: CDR1 GTSNPN, CDR2 SVGIG (reference sequence). This CDR3 is CAWSVGTGRSSPLHF. DNA of the CDR3: TGTGCCTGGAGTGTGGGGACAGGTCGTAGTTCACCCCTCCACTTT.